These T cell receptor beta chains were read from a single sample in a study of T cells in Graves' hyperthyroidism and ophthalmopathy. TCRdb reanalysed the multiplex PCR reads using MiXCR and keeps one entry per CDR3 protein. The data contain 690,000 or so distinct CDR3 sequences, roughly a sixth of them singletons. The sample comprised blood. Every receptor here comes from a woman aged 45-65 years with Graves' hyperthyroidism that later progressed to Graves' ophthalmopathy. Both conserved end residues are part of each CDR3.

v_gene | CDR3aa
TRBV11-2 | CASMKNGAAAQETQYF
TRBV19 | CASSSWTNRNEKLFF
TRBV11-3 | CASSLSQRTEAFF
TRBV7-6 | CASSHPGGGADTQYF
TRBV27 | CASSPTGEGYEQYF
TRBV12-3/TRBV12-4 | CASSSYGQPQHF
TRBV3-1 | CASSQGDRMNTEAFF
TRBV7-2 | CASIYRQYF
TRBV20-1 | CSARDRGGFGYGYTF
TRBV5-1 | CASSRRGHMGDEKLFF
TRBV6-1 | CASSYAPSYEQYF